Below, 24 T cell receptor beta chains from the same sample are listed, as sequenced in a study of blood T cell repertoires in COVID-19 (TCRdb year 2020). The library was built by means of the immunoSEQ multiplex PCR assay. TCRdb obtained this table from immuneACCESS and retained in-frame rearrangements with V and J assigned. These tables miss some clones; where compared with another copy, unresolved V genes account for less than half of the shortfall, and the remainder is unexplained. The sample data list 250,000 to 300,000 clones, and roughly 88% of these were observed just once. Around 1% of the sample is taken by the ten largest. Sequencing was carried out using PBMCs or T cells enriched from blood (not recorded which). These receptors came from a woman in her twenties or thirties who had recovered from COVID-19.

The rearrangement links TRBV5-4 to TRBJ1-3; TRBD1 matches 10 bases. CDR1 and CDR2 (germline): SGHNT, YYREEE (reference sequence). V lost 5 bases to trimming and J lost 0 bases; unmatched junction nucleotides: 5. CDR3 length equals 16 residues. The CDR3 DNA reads TGTGCCAGCAGTTGGACAGGGGGTAACTCTGGAAACACCATATATTTT. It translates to CASSWTGGNSGNTIYF.

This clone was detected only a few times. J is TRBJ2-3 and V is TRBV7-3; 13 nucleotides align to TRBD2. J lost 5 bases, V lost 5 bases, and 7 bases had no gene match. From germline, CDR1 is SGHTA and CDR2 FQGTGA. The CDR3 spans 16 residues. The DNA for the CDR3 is TGTGCCAGCAGCCCGGGGACTAGCGGGAAATTAGATACGCAGTATTTT. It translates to CASSPGTSGKLDTQYF.

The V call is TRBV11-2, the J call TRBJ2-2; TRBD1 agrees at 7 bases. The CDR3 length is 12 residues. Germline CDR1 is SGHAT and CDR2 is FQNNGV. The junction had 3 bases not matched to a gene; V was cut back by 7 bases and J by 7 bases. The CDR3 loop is CASKPGGGELFF. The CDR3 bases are TGTGCCAGCAAGCCAGGGGGCGGGGAGCTGTTTTTT.

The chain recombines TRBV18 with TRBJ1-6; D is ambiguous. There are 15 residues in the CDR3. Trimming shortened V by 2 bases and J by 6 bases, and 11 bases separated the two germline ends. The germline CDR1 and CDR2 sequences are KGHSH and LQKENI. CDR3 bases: TGTGCCAGCTCACCAGAACAAGTACCTAATTCACCCCTCCACTTT. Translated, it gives CASSPEQVPNSPLHF.

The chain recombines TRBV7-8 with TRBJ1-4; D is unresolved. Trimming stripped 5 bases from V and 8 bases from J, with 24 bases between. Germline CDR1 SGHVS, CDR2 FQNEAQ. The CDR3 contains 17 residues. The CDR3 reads CASSPALRVLGGEKLFF. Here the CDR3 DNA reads TGTGCCAGCAGCCCGGCCTTACGAGTGCTGGGAGGGGAAAAACTGTTTTTT.

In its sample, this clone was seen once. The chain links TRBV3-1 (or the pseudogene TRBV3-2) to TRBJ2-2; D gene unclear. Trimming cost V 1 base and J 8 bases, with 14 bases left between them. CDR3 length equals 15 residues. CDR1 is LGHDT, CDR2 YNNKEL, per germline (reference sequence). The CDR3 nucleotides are TGTGCCAGCAGCCAAGCCCGCCTAGGCCCTGGGGAGCTGTTTTTT. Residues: CASSQARLGPGELFF.

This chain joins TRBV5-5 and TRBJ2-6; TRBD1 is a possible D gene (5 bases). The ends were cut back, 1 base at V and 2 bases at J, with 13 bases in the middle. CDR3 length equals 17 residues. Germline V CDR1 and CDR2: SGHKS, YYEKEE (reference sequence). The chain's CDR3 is CASSLWFLGAGANVLTF. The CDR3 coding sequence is TGTGCCAGCAGCTTGTGGTTTCTAGGGGCTGGGGCCAACGTCCTGACTTTC.

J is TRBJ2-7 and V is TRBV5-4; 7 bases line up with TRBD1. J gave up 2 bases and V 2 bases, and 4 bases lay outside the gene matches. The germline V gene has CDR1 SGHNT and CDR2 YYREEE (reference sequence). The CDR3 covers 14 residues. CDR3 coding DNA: TGTGCCAGCAGCTTCCGGGACAGCCCCTACGAGCAGTACTTC. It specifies CASSFRDSPYEQYF.

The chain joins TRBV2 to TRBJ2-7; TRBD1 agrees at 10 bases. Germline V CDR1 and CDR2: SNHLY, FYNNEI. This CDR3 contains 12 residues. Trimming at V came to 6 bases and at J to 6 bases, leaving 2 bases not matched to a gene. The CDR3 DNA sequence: TGTGCCAGCAGCGGACAGGGGGGCGAGCAGTACTTC. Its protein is CASSGQGGEQYF.

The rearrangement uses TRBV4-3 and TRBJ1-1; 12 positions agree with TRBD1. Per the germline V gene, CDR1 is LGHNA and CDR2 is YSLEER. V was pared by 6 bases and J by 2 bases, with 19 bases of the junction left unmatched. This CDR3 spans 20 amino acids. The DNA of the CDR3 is TGCGCCAGCAGAGGAGATGGGGACAGGGGGCGCGTGGGGCGCAACACTGAAGCTTTCTTT. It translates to CASRGDGDRGRVGRNTEAFF.

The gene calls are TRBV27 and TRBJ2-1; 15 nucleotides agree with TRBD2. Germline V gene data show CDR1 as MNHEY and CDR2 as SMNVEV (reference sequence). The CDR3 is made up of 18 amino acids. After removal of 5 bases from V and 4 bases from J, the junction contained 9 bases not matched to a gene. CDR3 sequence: CASSLGLAGGTWYNEQFF. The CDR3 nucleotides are TGTGCCAGCAGTCTGGGACTAGCGGGGGGCACCTGGTACAATGAGCAGTTCTTC.

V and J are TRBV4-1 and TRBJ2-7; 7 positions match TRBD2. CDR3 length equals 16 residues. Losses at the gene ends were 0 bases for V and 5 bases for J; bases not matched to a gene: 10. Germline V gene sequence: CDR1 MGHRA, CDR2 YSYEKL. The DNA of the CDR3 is TGCGCCAGCAGCCAAGAACGGGCGCGGGAGATCCACGAGCAGTACTTC. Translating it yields CASSQERAREIHEQYF.

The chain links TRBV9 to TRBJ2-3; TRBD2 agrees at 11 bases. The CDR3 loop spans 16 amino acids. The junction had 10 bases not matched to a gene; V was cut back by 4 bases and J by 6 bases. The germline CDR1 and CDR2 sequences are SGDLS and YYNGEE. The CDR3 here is CASSPVSGRAPDTQYF. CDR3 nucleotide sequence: TGTGCCAGCAGCCCGGTTAGCGGGAGGGCCCCTGATACGCAGTATTTT. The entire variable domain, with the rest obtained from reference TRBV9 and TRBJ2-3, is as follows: DSGVTQTPKHLITATGQRVTLRCSPRSGDLSVYWYQQSLDQGLQFLIQYYNGEERAKGNILERFSAQQFPDLHSELNLSSLELGDSALYFCASSPVSGRAPDTQYFGPGTRLTVL.

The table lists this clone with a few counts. The CDR3 protein is CASSSRGAGYTF. CDR3 sequence (DNA): TGTGCCAGCAGCAGCCGGGGGGCGGGCTACACCTTC. The chain uses TRBV9 and TRBJ1-2; TRBD1 is a possible D gene (6 bases). Trimming removed 4 bases at V and 8 bases at J, with 12 bases between. The CDR3 has 12 residues. Germline V lookup: CDR1 SGDLS, CDR2 YYNGEE.

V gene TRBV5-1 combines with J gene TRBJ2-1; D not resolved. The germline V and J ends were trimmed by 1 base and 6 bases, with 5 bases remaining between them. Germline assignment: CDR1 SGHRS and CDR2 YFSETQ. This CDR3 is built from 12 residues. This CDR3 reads CASSLRSNEQFF. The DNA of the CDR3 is TGCGCCAGCAGCTTGCGTAGCAATGAGCAGTTCTTC.

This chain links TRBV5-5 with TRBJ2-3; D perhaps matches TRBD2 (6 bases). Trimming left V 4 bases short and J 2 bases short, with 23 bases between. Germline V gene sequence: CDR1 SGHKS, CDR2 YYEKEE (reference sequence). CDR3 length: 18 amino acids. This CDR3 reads CASSHLLRRASPTDTQYF. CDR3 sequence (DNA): TGTGCCAGCAGCCATTTACTCCGGAGGGCCTCCCCCACAGATACGCAGTATTTT.

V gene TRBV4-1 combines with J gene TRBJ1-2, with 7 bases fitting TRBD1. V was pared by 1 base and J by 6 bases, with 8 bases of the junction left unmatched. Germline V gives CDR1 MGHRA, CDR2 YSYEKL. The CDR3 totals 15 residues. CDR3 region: CASSQVLDRANGYTF. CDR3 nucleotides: TGCGCCAGCAGCCAAGTGTTAGACAGGGCTAATGGCTACACCTTC.

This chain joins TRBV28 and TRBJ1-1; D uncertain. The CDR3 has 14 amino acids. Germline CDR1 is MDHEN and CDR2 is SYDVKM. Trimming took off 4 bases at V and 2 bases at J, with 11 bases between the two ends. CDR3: CASSSPYINTEAFF. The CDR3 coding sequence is TGTGCCAGCAGTTCCCCTTACATAAACACTGAAGCTTTCTTT.

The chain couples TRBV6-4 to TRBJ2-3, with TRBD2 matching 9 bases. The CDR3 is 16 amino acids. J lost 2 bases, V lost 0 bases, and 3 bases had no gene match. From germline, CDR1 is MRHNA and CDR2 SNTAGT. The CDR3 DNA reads TGTGCCAGCAGTGACTCGGCGGGAGGGGCCACAGATACGCAGTATTTT. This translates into CASSDSAGGATDTQYF.

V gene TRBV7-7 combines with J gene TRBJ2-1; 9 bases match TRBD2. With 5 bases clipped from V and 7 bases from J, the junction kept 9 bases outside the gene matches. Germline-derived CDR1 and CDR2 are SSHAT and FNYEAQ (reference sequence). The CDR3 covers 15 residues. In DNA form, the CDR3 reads TGTGCCAGCAGCAACTCCGGCGGGAGGGCTAATGAGCAGTTCTTC. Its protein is CASSNSGGRANEQFF. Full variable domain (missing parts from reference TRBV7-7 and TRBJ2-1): GAGVSQSPRYKVTKRGQDVTLRCDPISSHATLYWYQQALGQGPEFLTYFNYEAQPDKSGLPSDRFSAERPEGSISTLTIQRTEQRDSAMYRCASSNSGGRANEQFFGPGTRLTVL.

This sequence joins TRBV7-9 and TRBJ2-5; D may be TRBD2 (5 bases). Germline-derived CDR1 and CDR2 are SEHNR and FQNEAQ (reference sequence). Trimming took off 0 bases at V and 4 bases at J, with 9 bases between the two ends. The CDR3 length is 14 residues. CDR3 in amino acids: CASSLARERETQYF. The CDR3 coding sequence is TGTGCCAGCAGCTTAGCGAGGGAGAGAGAGACCCAGTACTTC.

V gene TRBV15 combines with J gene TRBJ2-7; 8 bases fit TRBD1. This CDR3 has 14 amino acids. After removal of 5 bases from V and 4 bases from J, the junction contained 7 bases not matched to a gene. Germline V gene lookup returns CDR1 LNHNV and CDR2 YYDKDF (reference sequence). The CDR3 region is CATSSTRGPYEQYF. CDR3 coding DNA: TGTGCCACCAGCTCGACCAGGGGGCCGTACGAGCAGTACTTC.

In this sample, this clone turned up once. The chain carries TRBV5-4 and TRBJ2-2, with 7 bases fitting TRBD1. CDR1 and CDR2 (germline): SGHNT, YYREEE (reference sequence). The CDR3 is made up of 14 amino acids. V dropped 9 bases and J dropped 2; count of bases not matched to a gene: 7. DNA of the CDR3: TGTGCCATCGGGGACAGCCCCAACACCGGGGAGCTGTTTTTT. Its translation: CAIGDSPNTGELFF.

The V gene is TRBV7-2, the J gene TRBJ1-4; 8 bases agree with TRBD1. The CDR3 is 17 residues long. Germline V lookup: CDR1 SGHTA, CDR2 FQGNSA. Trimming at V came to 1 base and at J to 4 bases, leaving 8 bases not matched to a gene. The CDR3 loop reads CASSLEPDREYNEKLFF. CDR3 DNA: TGTGCCAGCAGCTTAGAGCCGGACAGGGAATATAATGAAAAACTGTTTTTT.